The next 8 T cell receptor beta chains were all read from a single sample in a study of blood T cells in healthy people across ages. The authors ran a second PCR of 7 to 11 cycles using a sample-barcoded 5' primer and a J-beta primer mix. TCRdb reprocessed the 5' RACE reads with MiXCR, giving one entry per CDR3 protein. The data hold around 1.5 million distinct CDR3 sequences, with 59% observed a single time. Sample: blood. These receptors all come from a man aged 18 to 30 in good health.

This chain joins TRBV29-1 and TRBJ1-2; D is perhaps TRBD1 (5 bases). There are 16 residues in the CDR3. Germline CDR1 and CDR2: SQVTM and ANQGSEA. V dropped 4 bases and J dropped 4 bases, with 22 bases sitting between them. CDR3 sequence (DNA): TGCAGCGTTGTGGGGGGGGAAACGAAAGCGGGCTATGGCTACACCTTC. Translated, it gives CSVVGGETKAGYGYTF.

This chain joins TRBV6-2 or TRBV6-3 and TRBJ2-1; 13 bases agree with TRBD2. V lost 6 bases, J lost 8 bases, and 10 bases stayed unmatched. From germline, CDR1 is MNHEY and CDR2 SVGEGT. The CDR3 is 16 residues long. The CDR3 reads CASSRGLAGALDEQFF. The CDR3 DNA is TGTGCCAGCAGCCGAGGACTAGCGGGGGCTTTAGATGAGCAGTTCTTC.

The V gene is TRBV12-5, the J gene TRBJ2-1, with TRBD1 identical over 8 bases. The V gene end was trimmed by 6 bases and the J gene end by 3 bases; junction bases not matched to a gene: 10. In germline, CDR1 is LGHNT, CDR2 FRNRAP. The CDR3 runs 16 residues. The CDR3 protein is CASGPPGQVNYNEQFF. The CDR3 nucleotides are TGTGCTAGTGGCCCCCCGGGACAGGTTAACTACAATGAGCAGTTCTTC.

The genes are TRBV29-1 and TRBJ2-7; D unresolved. V lost 5 bases and J lost 2, with 13 bases in between. CDR3 size: 13 residues. CDR1 and CDR2 from the germline V gene are SQVTM and ANQGSEA. This CDR3 reads CSVLEEQAYEQYF. The CDR3 DNA sequence: TGCAGCGTTTTGGAAGAACAAGCCTACGAGCAGTACTTC.

This clonotype was recorded only once. This chain connects TRBV10-3 to TRBJ2-1; D tentatively reads TRBD1 or TRBD2 (5 bases each). This CDR3 has 16 residues. Trimming removed 4 bases at V and 5 bases at J, with 18 bases between. Germline CDR1 ENHRY, CDR2 SYGVKD. The CDR3 nucleotides read TGTGCCATCAGTGGTGGGGACCTCCTTATTCACAATGAGCAGTTCTTC. Translating gives CAISGGDLLIHNEQFF.

The genes are TRBV6-5 and TRBJ1-5, with D uncertain. CDR1 MNHEY and CDR2 SVGAGI come from the germline V gene. The V gene lost 2 bases and the J gene lost 5 bases, with 7 bases spanning the gap. This CDR3 has 13 amino acids. The CDR3 here is CASSYVLHQPQHF. The DNA for the CDR3 is TGTGCCAGCAGTTACGTTCTCCATCAGCCCCAGCATTTT.

DNA of the CDR3: TGTGCCAGCAGGGACAGGATGAACACTGAAGCTTTCTTT. It codes for CASRDRMNTEAFF. The rearrangement joins TRBV6-4 to TRBJ1-1; the match to TRBD1 covers 7 bases. There are 13 residues in the CDR3. Germline values: CDR1 MRHNA, CDR2 SNTAGT. V lost 6 bases and J lost 0; bases outside the gene matches: 1.

The chain is built from TRBV20-1 and TRBJ2-7, with D maybe TRBD2 (5 bases). The V gene's germline CDR1 is DFQATT and CDR2 SNEGSKA (reference sequence). Trimming left V 5 bases short and J 0 bases short, with 11 bases between. The CDR3 is 13 residues long. Here the CDR3 reads CSAEGESSYEQYF. CDR3 nucleotide sequence: TGCAGTGCTGAGGGAGAGAGCTCCTACGAGCAGTACTTC.